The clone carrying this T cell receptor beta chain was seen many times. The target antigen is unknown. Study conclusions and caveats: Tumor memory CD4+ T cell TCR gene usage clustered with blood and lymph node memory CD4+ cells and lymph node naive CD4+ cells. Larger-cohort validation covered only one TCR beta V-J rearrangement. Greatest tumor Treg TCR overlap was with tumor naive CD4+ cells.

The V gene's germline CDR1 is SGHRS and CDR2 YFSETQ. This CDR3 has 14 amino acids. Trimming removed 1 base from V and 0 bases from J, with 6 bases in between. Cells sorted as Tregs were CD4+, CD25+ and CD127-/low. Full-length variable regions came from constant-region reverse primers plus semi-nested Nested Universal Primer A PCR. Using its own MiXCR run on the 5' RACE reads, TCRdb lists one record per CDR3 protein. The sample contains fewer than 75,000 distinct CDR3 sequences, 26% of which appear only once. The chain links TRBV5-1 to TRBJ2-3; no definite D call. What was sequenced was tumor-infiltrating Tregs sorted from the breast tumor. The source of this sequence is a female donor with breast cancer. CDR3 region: CASSLRPSTDTQYF. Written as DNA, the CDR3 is TGCGCCAGCAGCTTGCGCCCCAGCACAGATACGCAGTATTTT.